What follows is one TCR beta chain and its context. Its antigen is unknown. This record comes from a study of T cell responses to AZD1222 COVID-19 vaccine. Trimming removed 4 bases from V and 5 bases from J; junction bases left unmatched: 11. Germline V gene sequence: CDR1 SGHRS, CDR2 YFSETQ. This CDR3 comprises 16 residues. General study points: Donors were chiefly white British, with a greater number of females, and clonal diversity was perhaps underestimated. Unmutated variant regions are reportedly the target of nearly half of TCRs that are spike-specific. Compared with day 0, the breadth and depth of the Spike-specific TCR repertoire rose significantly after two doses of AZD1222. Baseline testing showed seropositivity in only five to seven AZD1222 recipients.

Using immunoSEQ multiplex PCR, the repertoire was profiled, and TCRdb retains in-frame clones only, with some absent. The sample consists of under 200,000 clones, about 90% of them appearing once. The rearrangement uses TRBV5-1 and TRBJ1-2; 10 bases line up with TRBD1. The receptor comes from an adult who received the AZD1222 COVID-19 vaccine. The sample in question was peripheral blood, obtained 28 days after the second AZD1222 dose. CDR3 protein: CASSVGQGVSGYGYTF. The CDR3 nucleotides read TGCGCCAGCAGCGTAGGACAGGGGGTCTCTGGATATGGCTACACCTTC.